This T cell receptor beta chain was identified during a study of beta chain features in type 1 diabetes. Regarding the study as a whole: HLA influence on TCRB rearrangement stayed unresolved here. Shorter TCRB CDR3s, moderately but significantly so, were found in Type 1 diabetes patients in all four CD4+ subsets. The naive, central memory and Treg TCRB repertoires showed an apparent similarity that was greater among patients than among healthy donors.

J was trimmed by 8 bases and V by 1 base; bases with no gene match: 8. This CDR3 is 16 amino acids long. CDR1 is SGHAT, CDR2 FQNNGV, per germline. Every single donor gave one heparinised blood draw, and these averaged approximately 110 mL. Turning to this clone: Antigen unknown.

The investigators reverse transcribed all of the isolated RNA, so they sequenced expressed TCRB transcripts. Data came from immunoSEQ multiplex PCR; TCRdb stores just in-frame clones and leaves some out. Of about 140,000 clones listed, about 9.7% are singletons. The sample was central memory CD4+ T cells from blood. The sequence derives from a woman between 35 and 50 years old in good health. The chain recombines TRBV11-2 with TRBJ2-1; 10 bases match TRBD2. CDR3 protein: CASSLAGSGGGYEQFF. The CDR3 nucleotides read TGTGCCAGCAGCTTAGCGGGCAGCGGGGGGGGTTATGAGCAGTTCTTC.